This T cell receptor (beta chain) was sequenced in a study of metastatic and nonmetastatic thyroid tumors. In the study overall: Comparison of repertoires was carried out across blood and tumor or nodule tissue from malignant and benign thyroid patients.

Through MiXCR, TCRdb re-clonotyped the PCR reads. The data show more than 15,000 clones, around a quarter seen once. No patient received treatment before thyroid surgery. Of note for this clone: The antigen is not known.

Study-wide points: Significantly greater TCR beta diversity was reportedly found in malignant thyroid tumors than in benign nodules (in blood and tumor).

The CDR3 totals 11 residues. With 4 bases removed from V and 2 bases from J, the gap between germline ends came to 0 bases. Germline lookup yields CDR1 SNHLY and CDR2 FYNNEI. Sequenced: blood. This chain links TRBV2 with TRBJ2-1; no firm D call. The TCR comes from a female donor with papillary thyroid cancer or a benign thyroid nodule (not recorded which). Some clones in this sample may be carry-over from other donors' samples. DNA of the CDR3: TGTGCCAGCAGTGCCTACAATGAGCAGTTCTTC. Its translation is CASSAYNEQFF.